The 21 T cell receptor beta chains listed next were all sequenced from one sample in a study of graft-versus-host responses after intestinal transplantation. Their antigens are not known. Some clones are missing from TCRdb's copy, which holds only in-frame ones; the method was immunoSEQ multiplex PCR. The sample contains 85,000 to 90,000 clones, less than 95% of which appear only once. Sequences were derived from unstimulated CD4+ T cells sorted from spleen or lymph node cells, sampled before transplant. These receptors were collected from a human donor who was the organ donor for an intestinal transplant.

The chain recombines TRBV9 with TRBJ2-1; 7 bases fit TRBD2. CDR1 and CDR2 (germline): SGDLS, YYNGEE. Trimming took 3 bases from V and 3 from J; bases not matched to a gene: 12. This CDR3 is 17 amino acids long. CDR3 loop: CASSAQYRDYLYNEQFF. The DNA for the CDR3 is TGTGCCAGCAGCGCCCAGTACCGGGACTACCTCTACAATGAGCAGTTCTTC.

J is TRBJ2-5 and V is TRBV5-1; TRBD2 matches at 10 bases. V trimming: 5 bases; J trimming: 5 bases; junction bases outside the gene matches: 0. The CDR3 runs to 12 residues. The germline gives CDR1 SGHRS, CDR2 YFSETQ. CDR3 region: CASRLAGETQYF. The DNA of the CDR3 is TGCGCCAGCAGACTAGCGGGGGAGACCCAGTACTTC.

This sequence joins TRBV5-5 and TRBJ2-7; no firm D call. This CDR3 is 15 amino acids long. V shed 1 base and J shed 3 bases, with 14 bases lying between them. CDR1 is SGHKS, CDR2 YYEKEE, per germline (reference sequence). CDR3 residues: CASSLTVAANYEQYF. CDR3 nucleotides: TGTGCCAGCAGCTTGACGGTGGCGGCAAACTACGAGCAGTACTTC.

This clone appeared a single time. The gene calls are TRBV6-1 and TRBJ1-5; 7 bases map to TRBD1. V trimming: 4 bases; J trimming: 3 bases; junction bases outside the gene matches: 3. The CDR3 covers 14 residues. Germline V gene sequence: CDR1 MNHNS, CDR2 SASEGT. The CDR3 is CASSGTGHNQPQHF. The CDR3 coding sequence is TGTGCCAGCAGTGGGACAGGACACAATCAGCCCCAGCATTTT.

This clone was counted only a few times. The chain couples TRBV5-4 to TRBJ2-3; tentatively, D is TRBD2 (6 bases). The germline V gene encodes CDR1 SGHNT and CDR2 YYREEE (reference sequence). This CDR3 contains 15 residues. V lost 4 bases and J lost 2, with 14 bases in between. This chain's CDR3 is CASSPLTSFTDTQYF. The CDR3 nucleotides are TGTGCCAGCAGCCCACTGACTAGTTTCACAGATACGCAGTATTTT.

This clone appeared a single time. Here the CDR3 DNA reads TGTGCCAGTAGCACGGTGGACAGGATCCTAGATACGCAGTATTTT. Protein: CASSTVDRILDTQYF. The chain combines TRBV19 with TRBJ2-3; 7 bases fit TRBD1. The germline CDR1 and CDR2 sequences are LNHDA and SQIVND (reference sequence). The CDR3 loop spans 15 amino acids. V was pared by 6 bases and J by 5 bases, with 11 bases of the junction left unmatched.

The rearrangement joins TRBV7-3 to TRBJ2-2; 14 nucleotides agree with TRBD2. After removal of 5 bases from V and 6 bases from J, the junction contained 11 bases not matched to a gene. Per the germline V gene, CDR1 is SGHTA and CDR2 is FQGTGA. This CDR3 is built from 18 residues. DNA of the CDR3: TGTGCCAGCAGCCCCAGACTAGCGGGAGGGCTAGGTTCCGGGGAGCTGTTTTTT. This sequence encodes CASSPRLAGGLGSGELFF.

The rearrangement uses TRBV6-5 and TRBJ1-1; 7 bases match TRBD1. Germline loops: CDR1 MNHEY, CDR2 SVGAGI. The CDR3 has 14 amino acids. The trim removed 6 bases at V and 3 bases at J, leaving 7 bases unmatched. The CDR3 DNA follows: TGTGCCAGCAGAACAAGGGGGCTGGACACTGAAGCTTTCTTT. It translates to CASRTRGLDTEAFF.

A word on this clone: The germline gene is not matched at one end of the junction; a read error may be the cause. The rearrangement uses TRBV7-7 and TRBJ2-3; 8 nucleotides agree with TRBD2. Germline V gene sequence: CDR1 SSHAT, CDR2 FNYEAQ (reference sequence). CDR3 size: 16 residues. For the CDR3, the DNA is TGTGCTAGCAGCCCGTCGACTAGCGTACCAGTTGATACGCAGTATTTT. This gives the protein CASSPSTSVPVDTQYF.

In its sample, this clone was seen once. This sequence joins TRBV11-2 and TRBJ2-1; 9 bases align to TRBD2. CDR1 and CDR2 (germline): SGHAT, FQNNGV. This CDR3 region has 18 residues. J lost 3 bases, V lost 3 bases, and 12 bases had no gene match. CDR3: CASSFFFSGSSGYNEQFF. For the CDR3, the DNA is TGTGCCAGCAGCTTCTTTTTTAGCGGGAGTTCGGGCTACAATGAGCAGTTCTTC.

The CDR3 nucleotides are TGCGCCAGCAGCCCGGGACTAGCGGCACACAATGAGCAGTTCTTC. Protein sequence: CASSPGLAAHNEQFF. The chain joins TRBV5-1 to TRBJ2-1; 11 bases align to TRBD2. The CDR3 covers 15 residues. The V and J ends lost 4 bases and 5 bases, in that order; junction bases with no gene match: 5. Germline assignment: CDR1 SGHRS and CDR2 YFSETQ. The full variable domain, its missing parts supplied by reference TRBV5-1 and TRBJ2-1, is KAGVTQTPRYLIKTRGQQVTLSCSPISGHRSVSWYQQTPGQGLQFLFEYFSETQRNKGNFPGRFSGRQFSNSRSEMNVSTLELGDSALYLCASSPGLAAHNEQFFGPGTRLTVL.

The chain combines TRBV25-1 with TRBJ2-1; D is undetermined. The ends were cut back, 1 base at V and 8 bases at J, with 12 bases in the middle. The germline V gene encodes CDR1 MGHDK and CDR2 SYGVNS. The CDR3 is 14 amino acids. CDR3 in amino acids: CASSEFQNRHEQFF. The DNA for the CDR3 is TGTGCCAGCAGTGAATTTCAGAACAGACATGAGCAGTTCTTC.

This chain links TRBV7-2 with TRBJ2-1; TRBD2 matches 11 bases. The CDR3 loop spans 14 amino acids. CDR1 SGHTA and CDR2 FQGNSA come from the germline V gene. The ends lost 3 bases at V and 10 bases at J; junction bases unmatched: 5. The CDR3 DNA reads TGTGCCAGCAGCTTGGTAGCGGGAGGGCGGGAGCAGTTCTTC. This translates into CASSLVAGGREQFF.

The genes are TRBV27 and TRBJ2-1; D call uncertain. Germline values: CDR1 MNHEY, CDR2 SMNVEV (reference sequence). V lost 5 bases to trimming and J lost 0 bases, with 11 bases between them. The CDR3 runs 15 residues. The CDR3 reads CASSRDSSSYNEQFF. The CDR3 DNA reads as TGTGCCAGCAGTCGAGACTCGAGCTCCTACAATGAGCAGTTCTTC.

The V gene is TRBV4-1, the J gene TRBJ1-6, with D maybe TRBD1 (5 bases). V gave up 3 bases and J gave up 6 bases, with 15 bases separating them. Germline V gene lookup returns CDR1 MGHRA and CDR2 YSYEKL. The CDR3 has 16 amino acids. The CDR3 nucleotides are TGCGCCAGCAGCCAGGGGCGCCCGGGTGCTAATTCACCCCTCCACTTT. Its protein product is CASSQGRPGANSPLHF.

V usage is TRBV10-3 and J usage is TRBJ2-7, with 12 bases identical to TRBD2. J gave up 2 bases and V 4 bases, and 0 bases lay outside the gene matches. The CDR3 is 14 residues long. Germline V gene data show CDR1 as ENHRY and CDR2 as SYGVKD. This chain's CDR3 is CAISGLAGAYEQYF. The CDR3 DNA reads as TGTGCCATCAGTGGACTAGCGGGAGCCTACGAGCAGTACTTC.

V usage is TRBV7-3 and J usage is TRBJ1-1, with 9 bases that match TRBD1. The V gene's germline CDR1 is SGHTA and CDR2 FQGTGA. With 4 bases clipped from V and 7 bases from J, the junction kept 4 bases outside the gene matches. This CDR3 comprises 13 residues. The CDR3 sequence is CASSSGQGREAFF. Here the CDR3 DNA reads TGTGCCAGCAGCTCGGGACAGGGCCGTGAAGCTTTCTTT.

V gene TRBV6-5 combines with J gene TRBJ2-5; 9 bases align to TRBD1. The CDR3 contains 14 residues. Germline CDR1 and CDR2: MNHEY and SVGAGI. V gave up 8 bases and J gave up 5 bases; unmatched junction bases: 9. The CDR3 sequence is CASSEQGAWETQYF. CDR3 bases: TGTGCCAGCTCCGAACAGGGGGCATGGGAGACCCAGTACTTC.

The sample holds one count of this clone. The chain uses TRBV6-1 and TRBJ2-5; TRBD1 is a possible D gene (6 bases). The J call may be wrong; the DNA end is better matched by TRBJ2-7. The germline gives CDR1 MNHNS, CDR2 SASEGT. The CDR3 covers 11 residues. This chain's CDR3 is CASRAGVEQYF. The CDR3 DNA is TGTGCCAGCAGGGCAGGGGTCGAGCAGTACTTC.

This clone appeared once. The J gene is TRBJ1-4, the V gene TRBV25-1; 7 bases are a match to TRBD1. The length of the CDR3 is 15 residues. V trimming: 4 bases; J trimming: 8 bases; junction bases outside the gene matches: 10. Germline V gene lookup returns CDR1 MGHDK and CDR2 SYGVNS. The CDR3 here is CASSVQGQLQEKLFF. The CDR3 DNA reads as TGTGCCAGCAGTGTACAGGGACAGTTACAGGAAAAACTGTTTTTT.

The chain recombines TRBV19 with TRBJ2-2, with D perhaps matching TRBD2 (5 bases). CDR3 length equals 13 residues. From germline, CDR1 is LNHDA and CDR2 SQIVND (reference sequence). V shed 10 bases and J shed 1 base, with 10 bases lying between them. This chain's CDR3 is CATLGGNTGELFF. CDR3 DNA sequence: TGTGCCACCTTAGGAGGGAACACCGGGGAGCTGTTTTTT.